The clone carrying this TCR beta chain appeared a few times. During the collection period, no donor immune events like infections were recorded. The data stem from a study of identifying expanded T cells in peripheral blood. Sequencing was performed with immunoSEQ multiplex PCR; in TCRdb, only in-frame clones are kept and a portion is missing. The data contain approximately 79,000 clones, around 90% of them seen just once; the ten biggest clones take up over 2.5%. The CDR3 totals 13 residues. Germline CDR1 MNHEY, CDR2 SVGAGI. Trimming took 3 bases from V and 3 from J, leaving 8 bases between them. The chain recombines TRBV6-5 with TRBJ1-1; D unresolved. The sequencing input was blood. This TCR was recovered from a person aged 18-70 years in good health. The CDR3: CASSYAGHTEAFF. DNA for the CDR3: TGTGCCAGCAGTTATGCCGGACACACTGAAGCTTTCTTT.